This paragraph reports one T cell receptor beta chain. Antigen: not known. One junction end does not reproduce the germline sequence, and a read error may be involved. After CD4 positive bead selection, the CD4-negative fraction gave CD8 T cells. This sample is drawn from a study of naive and memory T cell subsets. The CDR3 contains 14 residues. CDR1 and CDR2 (germline): SEHNR, FQNEAQ (reference sequence). General observations from the study: Diversity fell and Gini index rose from naive through CM, EM, EMRA. Over 95% of naive TCR sequences appeared only once after error correction, unlike memory subsets. RNA-based TCR counts may shift with T cell activation and differentiation.

Two oligonucleotides, mixed equimolar, formed the beta constant-region primer covering TRBC1 and TRBC2. Each CDR3 protein gets one entry after TCRdb re-called the UMI-ligation and nested PCR reads with MiXCR. Of about 85,000 distinct CDR3 sequences listed, around 12% are singletons. This clonotype was obtained from a human donor in good health. Material for sequencing was central memory CD4+ T cells from blood. This sequence joins TRBV7-9 and TRBJ2-1; 8 bases align to TRBD2. CDR3 sequence: CTSSLKAGAVEQFF. Written as DNA, the CDR3 is TGTACCAGCAGCCTCAAAGCGGGGGCCGTTGAGCAGTTCTTC.